The following is a T cell receptor (beta chain) sequence with its context. This clonotype occurred many times. Its antigen is unknown. The sample holds no much larger clone one base away, and base qualities are not on file. The treatment or condition label corresponds to: live attenuated yellow fever vaccine strain. At every blood-draw timepoint, two biological replicates of bulk PBMCs were collected. PBMCs were isolated from peripheral blood using a standard Ficoll-Paque protocol. TriZol was used to extract RNA from bulk PBMCs, from CD4 and CD8 fractions, and from dextramer-positive and dextramer-negative fractions. The data were taken from a study of T cells after yellow fever vaccination (dated by TCRdb to between 2019 and 2020). About the study as a whole: The SMART-Seq v4 Ultra Low Input RNA kit was used to prepare libraries from fractions with low cell numbers. To follow T-cell clones before and after primary and booster YFV17D yellow fever vaccination, bulk TCR alpha and beta repertoires were sequenced over time. Two healthy male donors, one aged 18 to 30 and one aged 30 to 40 years, made up the cohort. Bulk PBMC replicates and cell subsets were isolated from blood drawn at multiple timepoints before and after both primary and secondary immunization. Here is what the overall study found, with its caveats: A small share of clonotypes occurred in both CD4 and CD8 compartments, likely arising from convergent recombination. The study included only two donors, which limits how far the findings can be generalized. Because abundant contaminating clonotypes from the bulk population could be contained in FACS-sorted repertoires, computational filtering was required. Most clones expanded after primary vaccination were re-detected after the booster (about 95% of CD4 and around 88% of CD8), suggesting broad memory maintenance. The secondary T-cell response was weaker than the primary response but faster, peaking on day 5 instead of day 15.

This sample was sequenced with an Illumina NovaSeq 6000. TCR cDNA was synthesized by 5'RACE template switching, through which a universal primer site and unique molecular identifiers were introduced. cDNA synthesis was primed from both the TCR alpha and TCR beta constant segments. Library amplification used two PCR steps, and the second PCR step added sample barcodes and sequencing adapters. Sequencing of libraries was done on Illumina HiSeq 2500 (2x100 bp) or NovaSeq (2x150 bp). The paper's processing steps were these. Demultiplexing of reads and collapsing into UMI consensus sequences were performed with MIGEC, and V(D)J alignment was carried out with MiXCR. Using edgeR on replicate PBMC samples, clonotypes were called vaccine-responding if FDR was below 0.01 and the log2 fold change was above 5 up to day 15. CD4 or CD8 identity was assigned to each bulk clonotype according to whether the clonotype was present at higher abundance in the sequenced CD4 repertoire or the sequenced CD8 repertoire. TCRdb's own reprocessing of the public reads used fastp at Q25 and MiXCR and kept productive beta chains. Each CDR3 protein gets just one entry, which takes the most common genes and DNA from the rows behind it. V and J calls and clone size were set by TCRdb, not the authors. The sample table lists a few hundred thousand distinct CDR3 sequences, roughly 4% of them with a count of one. Of the sample, more than 20% falls within the top ten clones.

The germline V gene gives CDR1 as SGHRS and CDR2 as YFSETQ. V sheds 0 bases and J sheds 8 bases, leaving 15 bases between their ends. The cysteine opens and the phenylalanine closes a CDR3 of 15 amino acids. Only CDR3 DNA remains: 45 bases, in frame from the first base. The receptor's source is a man aged 18-30 years who received the YFV17D yellow fever vaccine. Specimen: PBMCs, collected 5 days after the yellow fever booster vaccination. The rearrangement joined TRBV5-1 to TRBJ2-1; no confident D gene assignment can be made. The DNA sequence is TGCGCCAGCAGCTTGGTACACCTTTCTAGGGATGAGCAGTTCTTC. This sequence encodes CASSLVHLSRDEQFF.